These 24 T cell receptor beta chains were all obtained from the same sample, sequenced in a study of blood T cell repertoires in COVID-19. TCRdb's copy holds only in-frame clones and misses some; the assay was immunoSEQ multiplex PCR. The profile shows approximately 130,000 clones, about 75% of them singletons. Sequences were obtained from peripheral blood. Every receptor here comes from a man aged 80 or over with acute or convalescent COVID-19.

The V call is TRBV9, the J call TRBJ2-2; D perhaps matches TRBD2 (5 bases). The germline CDR1 and CDR2 sequences are SGDLS and YYNGEE. This CDR3 is 16 amino acids long. The V gene lost 0 bases and the J gene lost 7 bases, with 16 bases spanning the gap. The CDR3 sequence is CASSVATRARGGELFF. Here the CDR3 DNA reads TGTGCCAGCAGCGTAGCTACAAGGGCCCGGGGCGGGGAGCTGTTTTTT.

The chain uses TRBV5-1 and TRBJ2-2, with a weak D call TRBD1 (6 bases). The V end was cut by 4 bases, the J end by 5 bases, with 15 bases between. The CDR3 consists of 15 residues. Germline V CDR1 and CDR2: SGHRS, YFSETQ. The DNA for the CDR3 is TGCGCCAGCAGCCCAACAGGGCTTGGAACCGGGGAGCTGTTTTTT. It is translated as CASSPTGLGTGELFF. Looking up the rest from reference TRBV5-1 and TRBJ2-2 gives the full variable domain: KAGVTQTPRYLIKTRGQQVTLSCSPISGHRSVSWYQQTPGQGLQFLFEYFSETQRNKGNFPGRFSGRQFSNSRSEMNVSTLELGDSALYLCASSPTGLGTGELFFGEGSRLTVL.

About this clone: Germline is not matched at one junction end, which may reflect a read error. The chain combines TRBV12-3 or TRBV12-4 with TRBJ1-2, with no clear D. This CDR3 is built from 13 residues. In DNA form, the CDR3 reads TGTGCCAGCGGTTTGAGCTTTAACTATGGCTACACCTTC. Protein product: CASGLSFNYGYTF.

This chain connects TRBV28 to TRBJ2-7, with TRBD1 matching 8 bases. CDR1 MDHEN and CDR2 SYDVKM come from the germline V gene. V lost 6 bases, J lost 2 bases, and 9 bases stayed unmatched. This CDR3 region has 15 residues. Here the CDR3 DNA reads TGTGCCAGCAGACTTGGACAGGGAATTGCCTACGAGCAGTACTTC. Encoded protein: CASRLGQGIAYEQYF.

The chain links TRBV19 to TRBJ1-2, with unresolved D. This CDR3 has 15 amino acids. CDR1 and CDR2 from the germline V gene are LNHDA and SQIVND (reference sequence). Trimming pared 3 bases from V and 6 bases from J, leaving 17 bases between. CDR3 sequence reads: CASSMEYPVYHGYTF. For the CDR3, the DNA is TGTGCCAGTAGTATGGAGTATCCCGTTTACCATGGCTACACCTTC.

The rearrangement links TRBV6-5 to TRBJ1-5, with 10 positions matching TRBD1. V lost 6 bases to trimming and J lost 5 bases; unmatched junction nucleotides: 7. This CDR3 is 15 amino acids long. CDR1 and CDR2 (germline): MNHEY, SVGAGI. CDR3 residues: CASRTDRGRDQPQHF. CDR3 coding DNA: TGTGCCAGCAGAACCGACAGGGGGCGCGATCAGCCCCAGCATTTT.

In DNA form, the CDR3 reads TGTGCCAGCAGCTTAGGGGGGACTAGAGGGTCCGAGACCCAGTACTTC. This translates into CASSLGGTRGSETQYF. This chain joins TRBV11-3 and TRBJ2-5, with 8 bases that match TRBD2. The CDR3 runs 16 residues. J lost 5 bases, V lost 1 base, and 9 bases had no gene match. CDR1 and CDR2 from the germline V gene are SGHNT and YENEEA.

V gene TRBV2 combines with J gene TRBJ2-3, with 8 bases lining up with TRBD2. This CDR3 comprises 15 residues. The germline V gene has CDR1 SNHLY and CDR2 FYNNEI. J was trimmed by 4 bases and V by 5 bases; bases with no gene match: 8. The CDR3 here is CASSYRRGVSDTQYF. The DNA of the CDR3 is TGTGCCAGCAGTTACCGGCGGGGGGTTTCAGATACGCAGTATTTT.

The CDR3: CASSLGGQGTYF. The CDR3 DNA follows: TGCGCCAGCAGCTTGGGGGGTCAGGGAACGTATTTT. The genes are TRBV5-1 and TRBJ2-3, with D possibly matching TRBD1 (5 bases). V lost 0 bases, J lost 14 bases, and 13 bases lay in between. The germline CDR1 and CDR2 sequences are SGHRS and YFSETQ. The CDR3 has 12 amino acids.

The chain is built from TRBV5-5 and TRBJ2-1; the D is unclear. Trimming left V 4 bases short and J 5 bases short, with 7 bases between. The CDR3 totals 12 residues. Per germline, CDR1 SGHKS and CDR2 YYEKEE (reference sequence). CDR3 amino acids: CASSPHNNEQFF. The CDR3 nucleotides read TGTGCCAGCAGCCCACACAACAATGAGCAGTTCTTC.

The V gene is TRBV20-1, the J gene TRBJ1-1; D remains ambiguous. With 1 base removed from V and 5 bases from J, the gap between germline ends came to 5 bases. CDR1 is DFQATT and CDR2 is SNEGSKA in the germline V gene (reference sequence). The CDR3 runs 11 residues. CDR3 in DNA: TGCAGTGCTAGAGCGAGGACTGAAGCTTTCTTT. Translation: CSARARTEAFF.

This chain links TRBV2 with TRBJ1-1, with D possibly being TRBD1 (6 bases). This CDR3 comprises 15 residues. The ends were cut back, 8 bases at V and 2 bases at J, with 18 bases in the middle. Germline V gives CDR1 SNHLY, CDR2 FYNNEI. This CDR3 is CASSPQTGHNTEAFF. DNA of the CDR3: TGTGCCAGCTCTCCCCAGACGGGACACAACACTGAAGCTTTCTTT.

This clone was seen only once. The rearrangement uses TRBV19 and TRBJ1-2; D is possibly TRBD1 (5 bases). Germline-derived CDR1 and CDR2 are LNHDA and SQIVND (reference sequence). V lost 2 bases and J lost 7, with 14 bases in between. The CDR3 sequence is 14 residues long. CDR3 nucleotide sequence: TGTGCCAGTAGTATAAGCCAGGGAAGTAGTGGCTACACCTTC. Translation gives CASSISQGSSGYTF.

This clone is a singleton in its sample. V gene TRBV4-1 combines with J gene TRBJ1-1; no clear D gene. The V end was cut by 8 bases, the J end by 2 bases, with 15 bases between. This CDR3 region has 14 residues. The germline V gene has CDR1 MGHRA and CDR2 YSYEKL. The CDR3 DNA is TGCGCCAGCGGGCCTTGGCGACTAAACACTGAAGCTTTCTTT. Protein: CASGPWRLNTEAFF.

This chain links TRBV5-1 with TRBJ1-4; TRBD1 is a possible D gene (6 bases). Trimming stripped 3 bases from V and 2 bases from J, with 8 bases between. Looked up from germline, CDR1 is SGHRS and CDR2 is YFSETQ. The CDR3 is 14 amino acids. The CDR3 DNA sequence: TGCGCCAGCAGCTCGGACAGCACTAATGAAAAACTGTTTTTT. Translated: CASSSDSTNEKLFF.

The chain has TRBV15 and TRBJ2-2; D unresolved. This CDR3 is built from 13 residues. Germline CDR1 LNHNV, CDR2 YYDKDF (reference sequence). Trimming pared 5 bases from V and 3 bases from J, leaving 7 bases between. Here the CDR3 DNA reads TGTGCCACCAGCGGCAGGTACACCGGGGAGCTGTTTTTT. Translation gives CATSGRYTGELFF.

The chain joins TRBV29-1 to TRBJ2-6; D is perhaps TRBD1 (6 bases). V was trimmed by 3 bases and J by 2 bases, leaving 8 bases between them. The germline CDR1 and CDR2 sequences are SQVTM and ANQGSEA. This CDR3 has 14 residues. The CDR3 sequence: CSVDTGTGANVLTF. The CDR3 DNA reads as TGCAGCGTTGATACAGGGACTGGGGCCAACGTCCTGACTTTC.

In its sample, this clone was seen once. CDR3: CASSPLITGLSTEAFF. CDR3 sequence (DNA): TGTGCCAGCAGTCCTCTTATAACAGGGCTGAGCACTGAAGCTTTCTTT. The rearrangement links TRBV7-9 to TRBJ1-1; TRBD1 might be the D (6 bases). The V end was cut by 6 bases, the J end by 4 bases, with 21 bases between. The V gene's germline CDR1 is SEHNR and CDR2 FQNEAQ (reference sequence). The CDR3 extends over 16 amino acids.

This chain links TRBV6-5 with TRBJ1-1; perhaps TRBD1 as D (5 bases). CDR1 and CDR2 from the germline V gene are MNHEY and SVGAGI. The CDR3 loop spans 15 amino acids. Trimming removed 6 bases at V and 1 base at J, with 15 bases between. The CDR3, as DNA: TGTGCCAGCAGGACCGGCCCGGGGGGGAACACTGAAGCTTTCTTT. Translating gives CASRTGPGGNTEAFF.

This rearrangement joins TRBV10-3 to TRBJ2-6; 7 bases match TRBD1. Germline V gives CDR1 ENHRY, CDR2 SYGVKD. This CDR3 contains 17 residues. The V segment lost 5 bases and the J segment 0 bases; nucleotides outside the gene matches: 7. The CDR3 reads CAISPGQLFSGANVLTF. The CDR3 DNA sequence: TGTGCCATCAGTCCGGGACAGTTGTTCTCTGGGGCCAACGTCCTGACTTTC.

The chain couples TRBV11-3 to TRBJ2-7; weak D call: TRBD1 (6 bases). V lost 2 bases, J lost 3 bases, and 11 bases lay in between. The germline V gene has CDR1 SGHNT and CDR2 YENEEA. The CDR3 totals 14 residues. CDR3: CASSLSDRYYEQYF. CDR3 nucleotides: TGTGCCAGCAGCTTAAGTGACAGGTACTACGAGCAGTACTTC.

A few counts support this clone. The chain carries TRBV10-2 and TRBJ1-6; D unclear. The germline V and J ends were trimmed by 8 bases and 3 bases, with 11 bases remaining between them. CDR3 size: 14 residues. From germline, CDR1 is WSHSY and CDR2 SAAADI. This chain's CDR3 is CASRSGDYNSPLHF. The CDR3 DNA sequence: TGCGCCAGCCGGTCCGGGGACTATAATTCACCCCTCCACTTT.

This clone has only a few counts. The chain combines TRBV6-5 with TRBJ1-2; D perhaps matches TRBD1 (6 bases). V was clipped by 5 bases and J by 6 bases, with 13 bases between them. Looked up from germline, CDR1 is MNHEY and CDR2 is SVGAGI. The CDR3 spans 13 residues. CDR3 coding DNA: TGTGCCAGCAGTCACCGACAGGAGGATGGCTACACCTTC. Protein product: CASSHRQEDGYTF.

This clone was seen a single time. The genes are TRBV5-6 and TRBJ2-5, with TRBD1 identical over 7 bases. J gave up 9 bases and V 10 bases, and 21 bases lay outside the gene matches. This CDR3 spans 15 amino acids. Per the germline V gene, CDR1 is SGHDT and CDR2 is YYEEEE. The CDR3 protein is CAHSRKGGVGSAQYF. The CDR3 DNA sequence: TGTGCCCACTCCCGGAAAGGGGGCGTCGGGTCGGCCCAGTACTTC.